Detailed here is one T cell receptor beta chain. This sample was included in a study of technical replicates of blood from a handful of donors. The assay was immunoSEQ multiplex PCR, and TCRdb's table has in-frame clones only and misses some. The data contain fewer than 90,000 clones, around 97% of them singletons. From germline, CDR1 is WSHSY and CDR2 SAAADI. The CDR3 runs to 14 residues. Trimming took 6 bases from V and 12 from J, leaving 20 bases between them. The source is a human donor in good health. The source material was T cells isolated from PBMCs. The V call is TRBV10-2, the J call TRBJ1-4; D call uncertain. CDR3 amino acids: CASSDPSQSRELFF. In nucleotides, the CDR3 is TGCGCCAGCAGCGACCCCTCCCAAAGCCGGGAACTGTTTTTT.